The next 24 T cell receptor beta chains were all read from a single sample in a study of T cell clones after liver transplantation. Method: immunoSEQ multiplex PCR; TCRdb's copy keeps in-frame clones and lacks some. Here the sample spans 55,000 to 75,000 clones, less than 85% being singletons. The sequencing here drew on CD4+ T cells from blood, taken at the roughly 15-month timepoint. The receptors originated from a human patient who received a liver transplant. A share of the T cells may be of graft donor origin.

This sequence joins TRBV10-2 and TRBJ2-4; maybe TRBD2 (6 bases). This CDR3 region has 13 residues. CDR1 and CDR2 (germline): WSHSY, SAAADI. V was shortened by 4 bases and J by 7 bases, with 11 bases between the two germline ends. CDR3 in amino acids: CASSAAEGNIQYF. In nucleotides, the CDR3 is TGCGCCAGCAGTGCAGCGGAGGGGAACATTCAGTACTTC.

The rearrangement links TRBV6-6 to TRBJ2-1; no clear D gene. The CDR3 runs 14 residues. V lost 5 bases, J lost 13 bases, and 21 bases lay in between. The germline V gene encodes CDR1 MNHNY and CDR2 SVGAGI (reference sequence). CDR3 nucleotides: TGTGCCAGCAGTAAATCGGATACAAATTTCGGACAGTTCTTC. As protein: CASSKSDTNFGQFF.

V and J are TRBV10-3 and TRBJ2-3; 9 bases are shared with TRBD1. The trim removed 2 bases at V and 6 bases at J, leaving 12 bases unmatched. The CDR3 is 17 amino acids. CDR1 is ENHRY and CDR2 is SYGVKD in the germline V gene. CDR3 bases: TGTGCCATCAGTGAGGCACAGGGGGCAGGCTTGGGGGATACGCAGTATTTT. Protein: CAISEAQGAGLGDTQYF.

The V gene is TRBV7-8, the J gene TRBJ1-1, with a possible D match to TRBD1 (5 bases). Trimming removed 5 bases at V and 4 bases at J, with 11 bases between. Germline lookup yields CDR1 SGHVS and CDR2 FQNEAQ. This CDR3 region has 13 residues. CDR3 protein: CASSGDSITEAFF. For the CDR3, the DNA is TGTGCCAGCAGCGGGGACTCAATCACTGAAGCTTTCTTT.

V gene TRBV5-4 combines with J gene TRBJ1-2; 9 bases align to TRBD1. V was clipped by 4 bases and J by 0 bases; unmatched bases: 10. The length of the CDR3 is 17 residues. Germline CDR1 and CDR2: SGHNT and YYREEE (reference sequence). The CDR3 sequence is CASSPGQGRGANYGYTF. The CDR3, as DNA: TGTGCCAGCAGCCCGGGACAGGGAAGGGGAGCTAACTATGGCTACACCTTC.

This clone was counted a few times. The V gene is TRBV19, the J gene TRBJ2-7; TRBD1 agrees at 11 bases. The V gene end was trimmed by 7 bases and the J gene end by 2 bases; junction bases not matched to a gene: 4. Germline lookup yields CDR1 LNHDA and CDR2 SQIVND (reference sequence). The CDR3 is 14 amino acids. The CDR3, as DNA: TGTGCCAGTACCGGGACAGGGGGACCCTACGAGCAGTACTTC. The encoded protein is CASTGTGGPYEQYF.

This clone was recorded once. The V call is TRBV7-2, the J call TRBJ2-7; TRBD2 is a possible D gene (5 bases). V gave up 2 bases and J gave up 1 base, with 9 bases separating them. Germline assignment: CDR1 SGHTA and CDR2 FQGNSA. The CDR3 has 14 amino acids. CDR3 loop: CASSLRGESYEQYV. CDR3 in DNA: TGTGCCAGCAGCTTACGGGGAGAGTCCTACGAGCAGTACGTC.

The rearrangement joins TRBV28 to TRBJ2-3; 12 bases are shared with TRBD2. Germline V gene data show CDR1 as MDHEN and CDR2 as SYDVKM. The CDR3 is 16 amino acids. V shed 1 base and J 4 bases; nucleotides not matched to a gene: 3. The CDR3 nucleotides read TGTGCCAGCAGTTTATTGGGGACTAGCGGGCCAGATACGCAGTATTTT. This gives the protein CASSLLGTSGPDTQYF.

The V call is TRBV27, the J call TRBJ2-1, with TRBD2 matching 11 bases. The junction had 6 bases not matched to a gene; V was cut back by 4 bases and J by 4 bases. Germline-derived CDR1 and CDR2 are MNHEY and SMNVEV (reference sequence). The CDR3 sequence is 16 residues long. The CDR3 coding sequence is TGTGCCAGCAGTTATACTAGCGGGGGAGCTTACAATGAGCAGTTCTTC. It encodes CASSYTSGGAYNEQFF.

The chain recombines TRBV19 with TRBJ2-1, with 8 bases lining up with TRBD2. The V gene's germline CDR1 is LNHDA and CDR2 SQIVND (reference sequence). V shed 5 bases, J shed 6 bases, and the junction held 6 bases outside the gene matches. This CDR3 spans 14 amino acids. This CDR3 reads CASSSKRGSNEQFF. The CDR3 nucleotides are TGTGCCAGTAGTTCCAAGCGGGGGTCCAATGAGCAGTTCTTC.

Only a few counts were recorded for this clone. The gene calls are TRBV5-4 and TRBJ2-7; D remains unclear. The germline CDR1 and CDR2 sequences are SGHNT and YYREEE (reference sequence). The CDR3 is 14 amino acids. V was trimmed by 0 bases and J by 3 bases, leaving 10 bases between them. The CDR3 nucleotides are TGTGCCAGCAGCTTGGCTCCAGCCAACTACGAGCAGTACTTC. This encodes CASSLAPANYEQYF.

The chain has TRBV7-6 and TRBJ1-2; D is unresolved. Germline V gives CDR1 SGHVS, CDR2 FNYEAQ. V lost 3 bases and J lost 5, with 13 bases in between. The CDR3 runs 14 residues. For the CDR3, the DNA is TGTGCCAGCAGCTTTGATTCAGGCGGGTATGGCTACACCTTC. Its translation: CASSFDSGGYGYTF.

This clone was found many times. The chain joins TRBV19 to TRBJ2-3; 7 nucleotides agree with TRBD1. CDR1 is LNHDA, CDR2 SQIVND, per germline (reference sequence). V was clipped by 6 bases and J by 1 base; unmatched bases: 7. The CDR3 is 15 residues long. This CDR3 is CASSTGVRGTDTQYF. The CDR3 DNA reads TGTGCCAGTAGCACAGGGGTGAGGGGCACAGATACGCAGTATTTT. The variable domain in full, completed from reference TRBV19 and TRBJ2-3, reads DGGITQSPKYLFRKEGQNVTLSCEQNLNHDAMYWYRQDPGQGLRLIYYSQIVNDFQKGDIAEGYSVSREKKESFPLTVTSAQKNPTAFYLCASSTGVRGTDTQYFGPGTRLTVL.

The chain uses TRBV5-1 and TRBJ2-7, with TRBD2 as a possible D gene (5 bases). The V gene lost 1 base and the J gene lost 6 bases, with 14 bases spanning the gap. CDR3 length: 14 amino acids. CDR1 and CDR2 (germline): SGHRS, YFSETQ. This CDR3 reads CASSLTGSSGEQYF. Here the CDR3 DNA reads TGCGCCAGCAGCTTGACGGGGTCTAGTGGCGAGCAGTACTTC.

The chain is built from TRBV6-1 and TRBJ2-3; maybe TRBD1 (5 bases). V lost 2 bases and J lost 1, with 10 bases in between. The CDR3 consists of 15 residues. CDR1 is MNHNS, CDR2 SASEGT, per germline. CDR3 sequence: CASSELAGRTDTQYF. Here the CDR3 DNA reads TGTGCCAGCAGTGAATTGGCAGGGCGCACAGATACGCAGTATTTT.

The rearrangement uses TRBV11-3 and TRBJ1-1; 9 bases match TRBD1. Germline V gene data show CDR1 as SGHNT and CDR2 as YENEEA. Trimming removed 5 bases from V and 4 bases from J; junction bases left unmatched: 8. This CDR3 region has 15 residues. The CDR3 region is CASSLRDRAGTEAFF. The CDR3 DNA reads TGTGCCAGCAGCCTTAGGGACAGGGCCGGCACTGAAGCTTTCTTT. Filled out from reference TRBV11-3 and TRBJ1-1, the complete variable domain reads EAGVVQSPRYKIIEKKQPVAFWCNPISGHNTLYWYLQNLGQGPELLIRYENEEAVDDSQLPKDRFSAERLKGVDSTLKIQPAELGDSAVYLCASSLRDRAGTEAFFGQGTRLTVV.

This clone was detected only a few times. This rearrangement joins TRBV2 to TRBJ1-6, with D unresolved. With 6 bases removed from V and 7 bases from J, the gap between germline ends came to 16 bases. Germline V gene sequence: CDR1 SNHLY, CDR2 FYNNEI. The CDR3 totals 15 residues. As DNA, the CDR3 is TGTGCCAGCAGGCGGGAGGAGATAATGAATTCACCCCTCCACTTT. Encoded protein: CASRREEIMNSPLHF.

The rearrangement links TRBV9 to TRBJ2-3; 7 positions agree with TRBD2. CDR3 length equals 14 residues. The germline CDR1 and CDR2 sequences are SGDLS and YYNGEE. J was trimmed by 2 bases and V by 7 bases; bases with no gene match: 7. CDR3 sequence: CASQAREATDTQYF. The DNA of the CDR3 is TGTGCCAGCCAGGCCCGGGAGGCCACAGATACGCAGTATTTT.

The rearrangement uses TRBV30 and TRBJ2-5; D unclear. This CDR3 contains 12 residues. With 0 bases removed from V and 4 bases from J, the gap between germline ends came to 6 bases. From germline, CDR1 is GTSNPN and CDR2 SVGIG (reference sequence). CDR3 protein: CAWSVVGETQYF. CDR3 coding DNA: TGTGCCTGGAGTGTGGTCGGAGAGACCCAGTACTTC.

V usage is TRBV6-5 and J usage is TRBJ1-1, with D possibly TRBD1 on 5 matching bases. This CDR3 spans 11 amino acids. Trimming cost V 6 bases and J 6 bases, with 8 bases left between them. Germline CDR1 and CDR2: MNHEY and SVGAGI. The CDR3 DNA reads as TGTGCCAGCAGCCGGGGGGCTGAAGCTTTCTTT. This gives the protein CASSRGAEAFF.

J is TRBJ2-1 and V is TRBV18; weak D call: TRBD2 (5 bases). From germline, CDR1 is KGHSH and CDR2 LQKENI. Trimming removed 4 bases at V and 7 bases at J, with 14 bases between. The CDR3 extends over 14 amino acids. The CDR3 reads CASSQYLSGNEQFF. Written as DNA, the CDR3 is TGTGCCAGCTCACAATACCTATCGGGGAATGAGCAGTTCTTC.

The rearrangement uses TRBV18 and TRBJ2-7; D gene unclear. Germline lookup yields CDR1 KGHSH and CDR2 LQKENI. V was pared by 3 bases and J by 0 bases, with 18 bases between. The CDR3 extends over 17 amino acids. The chain's CDR3 is CASSPFPPGGSSYEQYF. The CDR3 coding sequence is TGTGCCAGCTCACCCTTTCCCCCAGGCGGCAGCTCCTACGAGCAGTACTTC.

The chain is built from TRBV28 and TRBJ2-3; 8 nucleotides agree with TRBD2. Trimming took 3 bases from V and 1 from J; bases not matched to a gene: 6. The CDR3 has 16 residues. Looked up from germline, CDR1 is MDHEN and CDR2 is SYDVKM. This CDR3 is CASSFTGGVGTDTQYF. CDR3 in DNA: TGTGCCAGCAGTTTCACCGGGGGGGTTGGCACAGATACGCAGTATTTT.

This chain uses TRBV7-8 with TRBJ1-5; no definite D call. Germline V gives CDR1 SGHVS, CDR2 FQNEAQ. V was cut by 0 bases and J by 5 bases, with 11 bases left in between. The CDR3 is 15 amino acids. DNA for the CDR3: TGTGCCAGCAGCTTAGCCGACATTCCGTATCAGCCCCAGCATTTT. Protein sequence: CASSLADIPYQPQHF. Full variable domain (rest looked up from reference TRBV7-8 and TRBJ1-5): GAGVSQSPRYKVAKRGQDVALRCDPISGHVSLFWYQQALGQGPEFLTYFQNEAQLDKSGLPSDRFFAERPEGSVSTLKIQRTQQEDSAVYLCASSLADIPYQPQHFGDGTRLSIL.